A selection of T cell receptor beta chains follows, all from one sample in a study of T cells after yellow fever vaccination. One entry per CDR3 protein, called by TCRdb with MiXCR from the 5' RACE reads. The sample comprises 170,000 or so distinct CDR3 sequences, about 6.2% of which are singletons, and roughly 3% rests with the top ten. Sequences were derived from CD4+ T cells sorted from PBMCs, sampled on the day of the first yellow fever vaccination. The receptors were gathered from a man aged 18 to 35 who received the YFV17D yellow fever vaccine. Each CDR3 is given with its conserved first and last residue. The D gene is left open where the match is weak. Only part of the rows carry a size: once, few, many, or a class if the clone is expanded.

d_gene: NA; j_gene: TRBJ2-5; abundance: few; len: 14; v_gene: TRBV7-2; CDR3aa: CASSLATALGTQYF; CDR3nt: TGTGCCAGCAGCTTAGCTACTGCTTTGGGGACCCAGTACTTC
d_gene: NA; j_gene: TRBJ1-5; abundance: many; len: 14; v_gene: TRBV4-3; CDR3aa: CASSQSNEDQPQHF; CDR3nt: TGCGCCAGCAGCCAGAGCAACGAAGATCAGCCCCAGCATTTT
d_gene: TRBD2; j_gene: TRBJ2-1; abundance: many; len: 18; v_gene: TRBV4-1; CDR3aa: CASSQERLAGGRGIQQFF; CDR3nt: TGCGCCAGCAGCCAAGAGAGATTAGCGGGGGGGCGTGGTATTCAGCAGTTCTTC
d_gene: NA; j_gene: TRBJ2-1; abundance: NA; len: 16; v_gene: TRBV5-1; CDR3aa: CASSLAEGGRSDEQFF; CDR3nt: TGCGCCAGCAGCTTGGCCGAGGGGGGCCGTTCGGATGAGCAGTTCTTC
d_gene: TRBD2; j_gene: TRBJ2-5; abundance: few; len: 18; v_gene: TRBV5-1; CDR3aa: CASSLATSSGGPAETQYF; CDR3nt: TGCGCCAGCAGCTTGGCCACGTCTAGCGGGGGGCCCGCGGAGACCCAGTACTTC
d_gene: TRBD1; j_gene: TRBJ1-1; abundance: many; len: 14; v_gene: TRBV6-5; CDR3aa: CASRGTGPNTEAFF; CDR3nt: TGTGCCAGCAGAGGGACAGGGCCGAACACTGAAGCTTTCTTT
d_gene: TRBD2; j_gene: TRBJ2-5; abundance: NA; len: 13; v_gene: TRBV20-1; CDR3aa: CSASMASGETQYF; CDR3nt: TGCAGTGCTAGCATGGCTAGCGGAGAGACCCAGTACTTC
d_gene: NA; j_gene: TRBJ1-5; abundance: NA; len: 13; v_gene: TRBV12-3/TRBV12-4; CDR3aa: CASKLGSNQPQHF; CDR3nt: TGTGCCAGCAAATTGGGGAGCAATCAGCCCCAGCATTTT
d_gene: NA; j_gene: TRBJ1-2; abundance: many; len: 13; v_gene: TRBV15; CDR3aa: CATSKPQGDGYTF; CDR3nt: TGTGCCACCAGCAAACCCCAGGGAGATGGCTACACCTTC
d_gene: NA; j_gene: TRBJ1-6; abundance: few; len: 15; v_gene: TRBV25-1; CDR3aa: CASSERGPYNSPLHF; CDR3nt: TGTGCCAGCAGTGAAAGGGGACCATATAATTCACCCCTCCACTTT
d_gene: NA; j_gene: TRBJ1-1; abundance: many; len: 15; v_gene: TRBV30; CDR3aa: CAWSLRGGSNTEAFF; CDR3nt: TGTGCCTGGAGTCTCCGGGGGGGGTCGAACACTGAAGCTTTCTTT
d_gene: TRBD1; j_gene: TRBJ2-5; abundance: many; len: 15; v_gene: TRBV3-1; CDR3aa: CASSQDLTGEKTQYF; CDR3nt: TGTGCCAGCAGCCAAGATTTAACAGGGGAGAAGACCCAGTACTTC
d_gene: NA; j_gene: TRBJ1-5; abundance: NA; len: 14; v_gene: TRBV7-2; CDR3aa: CASSSDAYNQPQHF; CDR3nt: TGTGCCAGCAGCTCCGACGCCTACAATCAGCCCCAGCATTTT
d_gene: TRBD1; j_gene: TRBJ1-1; abundance: NA; len: 12; v_gene: TRBV20-1; CDR3aa: CSVLDRVGEAFF; CDR3nt: TGCAGTGTCCTCGACAGGGTCGGAGAAGCTTTCTTT
d_gene: NA; j_gene: TRBJ1-2; abundance: many; len: 13; v_gene: TRBV20-1; CDR3aa: CSASSGKMRGYTF; CDR3nt: TGCAGTGCTAGTTCTGGGAAGATGAGGGGCTACACCTTC
d_gene: TRBD2; j_gene: TRBJ2-2; abundance: many; len: 15; v_gene: TRBV7-2; CDR3aa: CASSLRAGERGELFF; CDR3nt: TGTGCCAGCAGCTTGAGGGCGGGGGAGCGCGGGGAGCTGTTTTTT
d_gene: NA; j_gene: TRBJ2-5; abundance: many; len: 14; v_gene: TRBV7-2; CDR3aa: CASSPDYLQETQYF; CDR3nt: TGTGCCAGCAGCCCCGACTACCTACAAGAGACCCAGTACTTC
d_gene: NA; j_gene: TRBJ2-3; abundance: many; len: 17; v_gene: TRBV29-1; CDR3aa: CSVEDPQRVSRTDTQYF; CDR3nt: TGCAGCGTTGAAGATCCCCAGAGGGTATCGCGCACAGATACGCAGTATTTT
d_gene: NA; j_gene: TRBJ2-5; abundance: few; len: 16; v_gene: TRBV5-1; CDR3aa: CASSLGANPFGETQYF; CDR3nt: TGCGCCAGCAGCTTAGGGGCAAATCCCTTTGGCGAGACCCAGTACTTC
d_gene: TRBD1; j_gene: TRBJ2-2; abundance: many; len: 15; v_gene: TRBV12-3/TRBV12-4; CDR3aa: CASRAPGGETGELFF; CDR3nt: TGTGCCAGCAGAGCCCCAGGGGGCGAGACCGGGGAGCTGTTTTTT
d_gene: NA; j_gene: TRBJ2-7; abundance: many; len: 16; v_gene: TRBV23-1; CDR3aa: CASSHPAQGPSYEQYF; CDR3nt: TGCGCCAGCAGTCACCCAGCACAGGGTCCTTCCTACGAGCAGTACTTC
d_gene: NA; j_gene: TRBJ2-2; abundance: many; len: 15; v_gene: TRBV5-5; CDR3aa: CASSTSGTRTGELFF; CDR3nt: TGTGCCAGCAGCACTTCGGGGACCCGCACCGGGGAGCTGTTTTTT
d_gene: TRBD2; j_gene: TRBJ2-5; abundance: few; len: 12; v_gene: TRBV6-1; CDR3aa: CASSSGLQTQYF; CDR3nt: TGTGCCAGCAGTTCGGGACTACAGACCCAGTACTTC
d_gene: TRBD1; j_gene: TRBJ2-7; abundance: many; len: 15; v_gene: TRBV6-1; CDR3aa: CASRIYGTGGYEQYF; CDR3nt: TGTGCCAGCAGAATATACGGGACAGGGGGTTACGAGCAGTACTTC
d_gene: NA; j_gene: TRBJ2-6; abundance: NA; len: 15; v_gene: TRBV5-6; CDR3aa: CASSGTNSGANVLTF; CDR3nt: TGTGCCAGCAGCGGTACTAATTCTGGGGCCAACGTCCTGACTTTC
d_gene: NA; j_gene: TRBJ2-5; abundance: many; len: 14; v_gene: TRBV11-2; CDR3aa: CASSLGQPQETQYF; CDR3nt: TGTGCCAGCAGCTTAGGCCAGCCCCAAGAGACCCAGTACTTC
d_gene: NA; j_gene: TRBJ2-2; abundance: many; len: 14; v_gene: TRBV12-3/TRBV12-4; CDR3aa: CASSLALPPGELFF; CDR3nt: TGTGCCAGCAGTTTGGCCCTCCCCCCCGGGGAGCTGTTTTTT
d_gene: NA; j_gene: TRBJ2-2; abundance: NA; len: 15; v_gene: TRBV12-3/TRBV12-4; CDR3aa: CASRGLGANTGELFF; CDR3nt: TGTGCCAGCAGGGGATTGGGGGCGAACACCGGGGAGCTGTTTTTT
d_gene: NA; j_gene: TRBJ1-4; abundance: many; len: 13; v_gene: TRBV29-1; CDR3aa: CSVAGRGKEKLFF; CDR3nt: TGCAGCGTTGCGGGCAGGGGCAAAGAAAAACTGTTTTTT
d_gene: NA; j_gene: TRBJ1-4; abundance: few; len: 12; v_gene: TRBV4-3; CDR3aa: CASSLLDEKLFF; CDR3nt: TGCGCCAGCAGCCTATTAGATGAAAAACTGTTTTTT
d_gene: NA; j_gene: TRBJ2-5; abundance: many; len: 11; v_gene: TRBV5-4; CDR3aa: CASSALGVQYF; CDR3nt: TGTGCCAGCAGCGCACTGGGCGTCCAGTACTTC
d_gene: NA; j_gene: TRBJ2-3; abundance: many; len: 16; v_gene: TRBV7-2; CDR3aa: CASSLNQPGPSDTQYF; CDR3nt: TGTGCCAGCAGCTTAAATCAGCCGGGGCCTTCGGATACGCAGTATTTT
d_gene: NA; j_gene: TRBJ2-3; abundance: many; len: 14; v_gene: TRBV11-2; CDR3aa: CASSNKFSTDTQYF; CDR3nt: TGTGCCAGCAGCAATAAATTTAGCACAGATACGCAGTATTTT
d_gene: NA; j_gene: TRBJ2-5; abundance: many; len: 13; v_gene: TRBV5-5; CDR3aa: CASSRTEEETQYF; CDR3nt: TGTGCCAGCAGCCGGACGGAAGAGGAGACCCAGTACTTC
d_gene: NA; j_gene: TRBJ1-1; abundance: many; len: 15; v_gene: TRBV6-5; CDR3aa: CASSYSSGMGTEAFF; CDR3nt: TGTGCCAGCAGTTACTCATCGGGGATGGGCACTGAAGCTTTCTTT
d_gene: TRBD1; j_gene: TRBJ2-7; abundance: many; len: 16; v_gene: TRBV11-3; CDR3aa: CASSLGQGTPRNEQYF; CDR3nt: TGTGCCAGCAGCTTGGGACAGGGGACCCCTAGGAACGAGCAGTACTTC
d_gene: TRBD1; j_gene: TRBJ2-7; abundance: few; len: 12; v_gene: TRBV30; CDR3aa: CAWTGQAYEQYF; CDR3nt: TGTGCCTGGACCGGACAGGCCTACGAGCAGTACTTC
d_gene: NA; j_gene: TRBJ1-5; abundance: few; len: 14; v_gene: TRBV6-2/TRBV6-3; CDR3aa: CASGWGLRNQPQHF; CDR3nt: TGTGCCAGCGGTTGGGGACTGCGCAATCAGCCCCAGCATTTT
d_gene: TRBD2; j_gene: TRBJ2-4; abundance: few; len: 15; v_gene: TRBV20-1; CDR3aa: CSASNAAGSRDIQYF; CDR3nt: TGCAGTGCTTCCAACGCAGCGGGGTCTCGGGACATTCAGTACTTC
d_gene: TRBD1; j_gene: TRBJ2-1; abundance: many; len: 15; v_gene: TRBV7-9; CDR3aa: CASSLGTGGLSEQFF; CDR3nt: TGTGCCAGCAGCTTAGGGACAGGGGGCCTATCTGAGCAGTTCTTC
d_gene: NA; j_gene: TRBJ1-5; abundance: many; len: 14; v_gene: TRBV12-3/TRBV12-4; CDR3aa: CASGTTGHHQPQHF; CDR3nt: TGTGCCAGCGGAACTACGGGACATCATCAGCCCCAGCATTTT
d_gene: NA; j_gene: TRBJ2-1; abundance: many; len: 14; v_gene: TRBV7-2; CDR3aa: CASSSLGRHNEQFF; CDR3nt: TGTGCCAGCAGCTCCCTCGGGCGCCACAATGAGCAGTTCTTC